The 28 T cell receptor beta chains below all came from one sample that was sequenced in a study of molecular identifiers for immune sequencing clone quantification. One entry per CDR3 protein, called by TCRdb with MiXCR from the PCR reads. Here the sample spans approximately 59,000 distinct CDR3 sequences, around 20% being singletons. Specimen: naive CD8+ T cells from blood, with Jurkat cell RNA spiked in. Subset denoted: FACS-sorted CD8+CD4-CCR7+CD45RA+ naive T cells. Receptors originate from a human donor in good health. Some libraries in this study had Jurkat cell RNA spiked in.

This clonotype was found a few times. The genes are TRBV27 and TRBJ2-7; no definite D call. V was cut by 4 bases and J by 0 bases, with 10 bases left in between. This CDR3 region has 14 residues. CDR1 and CDR2 from the germline V gene are MNHEY and SMNVEV (reference sequence). The CDR3 reads CASSSFSSSYEQYF. The CDR3 coding sequence is TGTGCCAGCAGTTCTTTCAGTAGCTCCTACGAGCAGTACTTC.

V usage is TRBV27 and J usage is TRBJ2-7; D tentatively reads TRBD1 or TRBD2 (5 bases each). Trimming removed 0 bases at V and 5 bases at J, with 8 bases between. The CDR3 covers 13 residues. CDR1 is MNHEY and CDR2 is SMNVEV in the germline V gene (reference sequence). The CDR3 reads CASSLSGVNEQYF. CDR3 DNA sequence: TGTGCCAGCAGTTTATCGGGGGTAAACGAGCAGTACTTC.

This clonotype was detected many times. This sequence joins TRBV20-1 and TRBJ2-1; TRBD1 matches 7 bases. Trimming took 3 bases from V and 3 from J; bases not matched to a gene: 8. CDR3 size: 15 residues. Germline CDR1 reads DFQATT; CDR2 reads SNEGSKA (reference sequence). The CDR3 here is CSARQGVANYNEQFF. In DNA, the CDR3 is TGCAGTGCTAGGCAGGGGGTAGCGAACTACAATGAGCAGTTCTTC.

About this clonotype: A much larger clone lies a single base off, so this may be a read error. The V gene is TRBV7-8, the J gene TRBJ2-2; D ambiguous. The CDR3 runs to 15 residues. Trimming removed 5 bases from V and 6 bases from J, with 16 bases in between. Germline V CDR1 and CDR2: SGHVS, FQNEAQ. The CDR3 here is CASSLSWGEAGELFF. CDR3 nucleotides: TGTGCCAGCAGCCTCTCTTGGGGTGAGGCCGGGGAGCTGTTTTTT.

This clonotype was recorded at least ten times. The chain is built from TRBV12-3 or TRBV12-4 and TRBJ2-7; a weak D match, TRBD1 (6 bases). Trimming removed 4 bases at V and 2 bases at J, with 9 bases between. There are 13 residues in the CDR3. Here the CDR3 DNA reads TGTGCCAGCAGTTCGGGACACCCCTACGAGCAGTACTTC. As protein: CASSSGHPYEQYF.

In this sample, this clonotype turned up many times. V usage is TRBV30 and J usage is TRBJ1-1, with TRBD1 matching over 7 bases. The trim removed 3 bases at V and 6 bases at J, leaving 4 bases unmatched. This CDR3 comprises 12 residues. CDR1 and CDR2 from the germline V gene are GTSNPN and SVGIG (reference sequence). The CDR3: CAWSQGGAEAFF. The CDR3 region has the DNA TGTGCCTGGAGCCAGGGGGGCGCTGAAGCTTTCTTT.

This clonotype was seen at least ten times. J is TRBJ2-3 and V is TRBV27; D tentatively fits TRBD1 or TRBD2 (5 bases each). Trimming removed 4 bases at V and 3 bases at J, with 17 bases between. Germline V gene data show CDR1 as MNHEY and CDR2 as SMNVEV (reference sequence). The length of the CDR3 is 16 residues. The CDR3 reads CASSSEGFSGTDTQYF. The CDR3 nucleotides read TGTGCCAGCAGTTCAGAGGGGTTCTCCGGGACAGATACGCAGTATTTT.

This clonotype came up many times. V usage is TRBV6-1 and J usage is TRBJ2-5; D might be TRBD1 (6 bases). V was clipped by 11 bases and J by 1 base, with 35 bases between them. The germline CDR1 and CDR2 sequences are MNHNS and SASEGT. The CDR3 totals 20 residues. The CDR3 nucleotides read TGTGCCGCCGGCTTCCGGGACACCGCATCGCCGTCCCCCATCCAAGAGACCCAGTACTTC. Residues: CAAGFRDTASPSPIQETQYF.

This clonotype was recorded many times. The chain combines TRBV9 with TRBJ2-7; D is uncertain. The V end lost 4 bases, the J end lost 0 bases, and 11 bases lay between the germline ends. The CDR3 spans 14 residues. CDR1 is SGDLS and CDR2 is YYNGEE in the germline V gene. In nucleotides, the CDR3 is TGTGCCAGCAGCCTAGGTGGGAACTCCTACGAGCAGTACTTC. Its translation is CASSLGGNSYEQYF.

This clonotype was counted many times. V is TRBV7-8 and J is TRBJ2-3, with D perhaps TRBD2 (6 bases). This CDR3 is built from 17 residues. Germline assignment: CDR1 SGHVS and CDR2 FQNEAQ. Trimming cost V 5 bases and J 2 bases, with 20 bases left between them. CDR3 residues: CASSLRASIADTDTQYF. CDR3 bases: TGTGCCAGCAGCCTTAGGGCTTCCATAGCGGACACAGATACGCAGTATTTT.

This clonotype was seen at least ten times. The rearrangement joins TRBV6-2 or TRBV6-3 to TRBJ2-4; 7 bases map to TRBD1. Germline CDR1 reads MNHEY; CDR2 reads SVGEGT. CDR3 size: 15 residues. Germline trimming cut 5 bases from V and 0 bases from J; bases unmatched to any gene: 4. CDR3 sequence: CASSATGLAKNIQYF. The CDR3 DNA reads as TGTGCCAGCAGTGCGACAGGGCTAGCCAAAAACATTCAGTACTTC.

This clonotype came up many times. The chain recombines TRBV15 with TRBJ1-6; D gene ambiguous. Germline V CDR1 and CDR2: LNHNV, YYDKDF (reference sequence). Trimming shortened V by 0 bases and J by 7 bases, and 22 bases separated the two germline ends. This CDR3 spans 19 amino acids. The CDR3 loop is CATSRDPKLEGAWNSPLHF. The CDR3 nucleotides are TGTGCCACCAGCAGAGACCCCAAGCTGGAGGGCGCCTGGAATTCACCCCTCCACTTT.

The rearrangement links TRBV28 to TRBJ2-1, with D possibly being TRBD2 (5 bases). Germline assignment: CDR1 MDHEN and CDR2 SYDVKM. CDR3 length equals 13 residues. Deletions cut 6 bases from V and 9 bases from J, with 15 bases between. CDR3 region: CASRMTNSGEQFF. The DNA of the CDR3 is TGTGCCAGCAGGATGACTAACAGTGGTGAGCAGTTCTTC.

The rearrangement joins TRBV27 to TRBJ2-7; D unresolved. The V gene's germline CDR1 is MNHEY and CDR2 SMNVEV (reference sequence). V lost 5 bases and J lost 5, with 10 bases in between. The CDR3 loop spans 12 amino acids. The CDR3 DNA reads as TGTGCCAGCAGTAGAACGCCCCACGAGCAGTACTTC. Its translation: CASSRTPHEQYF.

This chain joins TRBV12-3 or TRBV12-4 and TRBJ1-1; D is uncertain. The CDR3 consists of 12 residues. The V gene lost 5 bases and the J gene lost 3 bases, with 7 bases spanning the gap. CDR3 sequence (DNA): TGTGCCAGCAGTGTTAGGGACACTGAAGCTTTCTTT. Its protein is CASSVRDTEAFF.

In this sample, this clonotype turned up many times. The chain joins TRBV20-1 to TRBJ2-1, with D tentatively TRBD2 (5 bases). V shed 0 bases and J shed 2 bases, with 11 bases lying between them. Per the germline V gene, CDR1 is DFQATT and CDR2 is SNEGSKA (reference sequence). This CDR3 comprises 15 residues. CDR3 residues: CSARDRRVAYNEQFF. The DNA of the CDR3 is TGCAGTGCTAGAGATAGGCGGGTGGCCTACAATGAGCAGTTCTTC.

This clonotype was observed at least ten times. J is TRBJ2-1 and V is TRBV20-1, with D possibly being TRBD2 (5 bases). V lost 0 bases, J lost 9 bases, and 12 bases lay in between. From germline, CDR1 is DFQATT and CDR2 SNEGSKA (reference sequence). CDR3 size: 13 residues. CDR3 bases: TGCAGTGCTAGAGATCGGAGGTGGCGTGAGCAGTTCTTC. This sequence encodes CSARDRRWREQFF.

The chain uses TRBV30 and TRBJ2-1; 14 bases are shared with TRBD2. The ends lost 4 bases at V and 10 bases at J; junction bases unmatched: 6. This CDR3 contains 14 residues. Looked up from germline, CDR1 is GTSNPN and CDR2 is SVGIG (reference sequence). In DNA, the CDR3 is TGTGCCTGGACACCGGGACTAGCGGGAGCCGAGCAGTTCTTC. This encodes CAWTPGLAGAEQFF.

A few counts support this clonotype. The rearrangement joins TRBV7-9 to TRBJ2-1; D is unclear. Germline-derived CDR1 and CDR2 are SEHNR and FQNEAQ (reference sequence). V was clipped by 0 bases and J by 4 bases, with 10 bases between them. The CDR3 loop spans 15 amino acids. Here the CDR3 reads CASSLAKSPYNEQFF. The CDR3 DNA reads TGTGCCAGCAGCTTAGCGAAATCGCCTTACAATGAGCAGTTCTTC.

In this sample, this clonotype turned up many times. The rearrangement joins TRBV6-5 to TRBJ2-3, with D uncertain. This CDR3 region has 14 residues. The V end lost 2 bases, the J end lost 0 bases, and 6 bases lay between the germline ends. Germline-derived CDR1 and CDR2 are MNHEY and SVGAGI. DNA for the CDR3: TGTGCCAGCAGTTACGGCCTAAGCACAGATACGCAGTATTTT. Its protein product is CASSYGLSTDTQYF.

This clonotype was detected ten times or more. The chain joins TRBV4-1 to TRBJ2-7; no reliable D call. V shed 4 bases and J shed 0 bases, with 13 bases lying between them. CDR3 length: 15 residues. CDR1 is MGHRA and CDR2 is YSYEKL in the germline V gene. For the CDR3, the DNA is TGCGCCAGCAGCCTAGCCGATATCGGCTCCTACGAGCAGTACTTC. Protein sequence: CASSLADIGSYEQYF.

This clonotype was seen many times. The rearrangement links TRBV28 to TRBJ1-3; perhaps TRBD1 as D (5 bases). V lost 6 bases to trimming and J lost 0 bases, with 15 bases between them. CDR3 length equals 16 residues. Germline lookup yields CDR1 MDHEN and CDR2 SYDVKM. As DNA, the CDR3 is TGTGCCAGCAGGCGCCCCCGGGGGTCCTCTGGAAACACCATATATTTT. Its translation is CASRRPRGSSGNTIYF.

On this clonotype itself: This may be a read error, as it is one base from a much larger clone. The rearrangement uses TRBV15 and TRBJ2-5; the D gene could be TRBD1 or TRBD2 (6 bases each). The CDR3 runs 16 residues. CDR1 and CDR2 (germline): LNHNV, YYDKDF (reference sequence). The CDR3 DNA reads as TGTGCCACCAGCAGAGGGTATGGGGGGCTCCAAGAGACCCAGGACTTC. Translation gives CATSRGYGGLQETQDF.

This clonotype was seen repeatedly, ten times or more. The chain combines TRBV4-1 with TRBJ2-4; possible D gene TRBD1, 6 bases. CDR3 size: 15 residues. Trimming removed 4 bases from V and 0 bases from J, with 10 bases in between. The germline V gene encodes CDR1 MGHRA and CDR2 YSYEKL. The DNA of the CDR3 is TGCGCCAGCAGCCGGACAGCCCTAGCCAAAAACATTCAGTACTTC. This codes for CASSRTALAKNIQYF.

This clonotype appeared many times. The chain uses TRBV20-1 and TRBJ2-7; 12 nucleotides match TRBD2. The J segment lost 7 bases and the V segment lost 3 bases, leaving 7 bases of the junction unmatched. The length of the CDR3 is 14 residues. Germline lookup yields CDR1 DFQATT and CDR2 SNEGSKA (reference sequence). CDR3 DNA: TGCAGTGCTAGCATACTAGCGGGAGGATGGGAGCAGTACTTC. It translates to CSASILAGGWEQYF.

The rearrangement joins TRBV12-3 or TRBV12-4 to TRBJ2-7; no firm D call. The CDR3 is made up of 12 amino acids. V was pared by 7 bases and J by 3 bases, with 10 bases between. CDR3 region: CASTPDRYEQYF. DNA of the CDR3: TGTGCCAGCACCCCGGATCGCTACGAGCAGTACTTC.

This clonotype was found many times. This chain links TRBV7-9 with TRBJ2-3, with D possibly TRBD1 on 5 matching bases. Trimming left V 8 bases short and J 2 bases short, with 11 bases between. This CDR3 is 13 amino acids long. Germline lookup yields CDR1 SEHNR and CDR2 FQNEAQ (reference sequence). CDR3 in DNA: TGTGCCAGCGGTGACAGCTACACAGATACGCAGTATTTT. It is translated as CASGDSYTDTQYF.

A note on this clonotype: Since a much larger clone is just one base distant, this may be a read error. This chain links TRBV28 with TRBJ2-5; D uncertain. Trimming stripped 7 bases from V and 3 bases from J, with 9 bases between. This CDR3 is built from 12 residues. Germline V gene lookup returns CDR1 MDHEN and CDR2 SYDVKM. This CDR3 reads CASNSSEETQYF. CDR3 DNA sequence: TGTGCCAGCAATTCGTCAGAAGAGACCCAGTACTTC.